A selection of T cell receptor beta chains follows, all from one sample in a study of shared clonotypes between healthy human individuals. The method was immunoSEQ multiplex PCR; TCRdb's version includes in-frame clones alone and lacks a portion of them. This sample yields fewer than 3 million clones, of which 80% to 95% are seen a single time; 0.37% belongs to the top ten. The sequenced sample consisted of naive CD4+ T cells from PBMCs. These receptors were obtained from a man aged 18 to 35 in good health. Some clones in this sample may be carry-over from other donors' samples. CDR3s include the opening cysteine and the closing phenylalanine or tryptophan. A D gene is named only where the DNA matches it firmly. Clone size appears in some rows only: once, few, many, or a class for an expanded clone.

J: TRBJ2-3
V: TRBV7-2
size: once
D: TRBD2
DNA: TGTGCCAGCAGCTACGGACTAGCGGGGATAAGCACAGATACGCAGTATTTT
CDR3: CASSYGLAGISTDTQYF

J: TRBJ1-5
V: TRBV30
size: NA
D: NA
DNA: TGTGCCTGGAGTGTACAGAATCAGCCCCAGCATTTT
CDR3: CAWSVQNQPQHF

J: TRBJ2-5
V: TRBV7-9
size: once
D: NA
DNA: TGTGCCAGCAGCTTAGCGAGTCCCCTGAGGGAGACCCAGTACTTC
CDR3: CASSLASPLRETQYF

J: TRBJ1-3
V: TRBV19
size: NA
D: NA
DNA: TGTGCCAGCACGTGGGGCCGAACCCACTCTGGAAACACCATATATTTT
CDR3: CASTWGRTHSGNTIYF

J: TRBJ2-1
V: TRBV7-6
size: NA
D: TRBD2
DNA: TGTGCCAGCAGCCTGGGAGGGTCTAGCGGGAGGGATGAGCAGTTCTTC
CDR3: CASSLGGSSGRDEQFF

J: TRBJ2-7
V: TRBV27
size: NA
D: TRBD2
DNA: TGTGCCAGCAGTTCTCTAGCGGGAGGACGATACGAGCAGTACTTC
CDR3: CASSSLAGGRYEQYF

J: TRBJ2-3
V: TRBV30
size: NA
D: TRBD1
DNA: TGTGCCTGGAACTCCGGGACAGGAGTTAGCACAGATACGCAGTATTTT
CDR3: CAWNSGTGVSTDTQYF

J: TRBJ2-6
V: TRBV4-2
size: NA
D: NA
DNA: TGTGCCAGCAGCCAAGCTTACCGGGGTGGGGCCAACGTCCTGACTTTC
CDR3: CASSQAYRGGANVLTF

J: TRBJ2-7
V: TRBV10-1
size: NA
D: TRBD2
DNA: TGCGCCAGCAGTGAGAGGATAGCGGGAGGGGGTAACGAGCAGTACTTC
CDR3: CASSERIAGGGNEQYF

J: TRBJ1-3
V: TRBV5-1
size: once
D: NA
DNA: TGCGCCAGCAGCTTGACAGGCGACTCTGGAAACACCATATATTTT
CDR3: CASSLTGDSGNTIYF

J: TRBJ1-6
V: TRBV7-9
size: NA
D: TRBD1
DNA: TGTGCCAGCAGCTGGGGACAGGGAGATAATTCACCCCTCCACTTT
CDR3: CASSWGQGDNSPLHF

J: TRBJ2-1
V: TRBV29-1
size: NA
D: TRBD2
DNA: TGCAGCGCTGGGCCTCGGGGGGGAAGCTCCTACAATGAGCAGTTCTTC
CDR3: CSAGPRGGSSYNEQFF

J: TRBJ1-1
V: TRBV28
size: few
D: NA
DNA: TGTGCCAGCAGATCAGGTGACCTGAACACTGAAGCTTTCTTT
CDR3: CASRSGDLNTEAFF

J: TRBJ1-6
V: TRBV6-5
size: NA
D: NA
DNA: TGTGCCAGCAGTTTCCTCCCGGGACAACTCCACTTT
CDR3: CASSFLPGQLHF

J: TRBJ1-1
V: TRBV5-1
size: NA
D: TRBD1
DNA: TGCGCCAGCAGCTCGACAGGGGATTTCGGTATGGCTGAAGCTTTCTTT
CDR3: CASSSTGDFGMAEAFF

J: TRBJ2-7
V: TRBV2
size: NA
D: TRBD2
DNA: TGTGCCAGCAGTGAAGAAACTCGGCTAGCGGGAGTCCGGAGGATTTTCTACGAGCAGTACTTC
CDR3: CASSEETRLAGVRRIFYEQYF

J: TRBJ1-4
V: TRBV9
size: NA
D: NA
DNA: TGTGCCAGCGCCGCGGGGAAGGAGGCGACTGAAAAACTGTTTTTT
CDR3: CASAAGKEATEKLFF

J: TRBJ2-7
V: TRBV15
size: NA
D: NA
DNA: TGTGCCACCAGCGTAAGGAGGGCCACGCGCAACGAGCAGTACTTC
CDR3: CATSVRRATRNEQYF

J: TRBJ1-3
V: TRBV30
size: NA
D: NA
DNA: TGTGCCTGGACCCTAGGAAACACCATATATTTT
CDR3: CAWTLGNTIYF

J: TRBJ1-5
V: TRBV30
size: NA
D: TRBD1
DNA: TGTGCCTGGAGTGTACAAGGGGGCTTGCGTGGCAATCAGCCCCAGCATTTT
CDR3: CAWSVQGGLRGNQPQHF

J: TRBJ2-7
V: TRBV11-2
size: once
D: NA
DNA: TGTGCCAGCAGCTTAGCAACCTACGAGCAGTACTTC
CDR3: CASSLATYEQYF

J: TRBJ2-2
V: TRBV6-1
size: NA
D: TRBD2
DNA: TGTGCCAGCAGTGGACATAGAGCGGGAGGTTTAACCGGGGAGCTGTTTTTT
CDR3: CASSGHRAGGLTGELFF

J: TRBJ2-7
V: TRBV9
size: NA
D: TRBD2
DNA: TGTGCCAGCAGCCCGAGAGGGACTAGCGGGTCCTACGAGCAGTACTTC
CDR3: CASSPRGTSGSYEQYF

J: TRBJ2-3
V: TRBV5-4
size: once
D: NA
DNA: TGTGCCAGCAGCCCAACCTTGGATACGCAGTATTTT
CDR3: CASSPTLDTQYF

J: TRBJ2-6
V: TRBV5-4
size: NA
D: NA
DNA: TGTGCCAGCAGCTTGTCTAGTGCTGGGGCCAACGTCCTGACTTTC
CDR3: CASSLSSAGANVLTF

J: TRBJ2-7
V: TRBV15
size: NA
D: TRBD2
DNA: TGTGCCACCAGCAGGGAAGTAGCGGGAGCGGGCGAGCAGTACTTC
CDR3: CATSREVAGAGEQYF

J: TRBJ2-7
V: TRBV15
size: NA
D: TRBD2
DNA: TGTGCCACCAGCCCCCGGACTAGCGGGATGATATACGAGCAGTACTTC
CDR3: CATSPRTSGMIYEQYF

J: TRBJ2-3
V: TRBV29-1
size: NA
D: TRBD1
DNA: TGCAGCGTCAAGAACAGGGGAAGCACAGATACGCAGTATTTT
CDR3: CSVKNRGSTDTQYF

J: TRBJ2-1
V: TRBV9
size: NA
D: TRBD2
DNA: TGTGCCAGCAGCCCCCTGACTAGCTTCCCCCGTGAGCAGTTCTTC
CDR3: CASSPLTSFPREQFF

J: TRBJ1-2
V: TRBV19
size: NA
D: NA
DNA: TGTGCCAGTAGTATTAGCGGGCCTTATAACTATGGCTACACCTTC
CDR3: CASSISGPYNYGYTF

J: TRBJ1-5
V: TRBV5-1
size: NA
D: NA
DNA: TGCGCCAGCAGCTTGGGAAGTAGCAATCAGCCCCAGCATTTT
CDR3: CASSLGSSNQPQHF

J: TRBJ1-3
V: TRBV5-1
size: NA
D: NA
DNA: TGCGCCAGCAGCGTCGGCTCTGGAAACACCATATATTTT
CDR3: CASSVGSGNTIYF

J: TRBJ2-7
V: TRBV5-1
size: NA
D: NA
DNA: TGCGCCAGCCAAGGGCCCTCGTACGAGCAGTACTTC
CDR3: CASQGPSYEQYF

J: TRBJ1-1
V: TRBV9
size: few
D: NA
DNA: TGTGCCAGCAGCCAGACTGCGGGGGCTGAAGCTTTCTTT
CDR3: CASSQTAGAEAFF

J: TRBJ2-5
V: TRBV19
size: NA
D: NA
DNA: TGTGCCAGTAGTAAGACAGGGCGGGGGGAGACCCAGTACTTC
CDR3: CASSKTGRGETQYF

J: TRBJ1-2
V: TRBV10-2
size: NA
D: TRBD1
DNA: TGCGCCAGCAGTTCGACAGGGGGCTATGGCTACACCTTC
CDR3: CASSSTGGYGYTF

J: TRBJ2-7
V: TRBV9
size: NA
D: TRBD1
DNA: TGTGCCAGCAGTTACAGGGGGCCGGGTGAGCAGTACTTC
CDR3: CASSYRGPGEQYF

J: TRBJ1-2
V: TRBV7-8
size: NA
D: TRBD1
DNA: TGTGCCAGCAGCCCCCGGGACAGCCAGGAAGGCTACACCTTC
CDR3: CASSPRDSQEGYTF

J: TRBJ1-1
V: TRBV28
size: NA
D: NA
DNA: TGTGCCAGCAGTTTACAGACGCAAGCTTTCTTT
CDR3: CASSLQTQAFF

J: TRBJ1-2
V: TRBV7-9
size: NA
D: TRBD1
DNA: TGTGCCAGCAGCCCAGGGGGGGGCAAGGACTATGGCTACACCTTC
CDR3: CASSPGGGKDYGYTF

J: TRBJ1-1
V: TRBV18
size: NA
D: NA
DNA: TGTGCCAGCTCACTCCAACTCGCGACACCTGGGTCGGGGACTGAAGCTTTCTTT
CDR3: CASSLQLATPGSGTEAFF

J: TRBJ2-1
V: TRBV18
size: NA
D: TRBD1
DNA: TGTGCCAGCTCACCACCGTTATCAGGACAGGGGAAGTATGAGCAGTTCTTC
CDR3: CASSPPLSGQGKYEQFF

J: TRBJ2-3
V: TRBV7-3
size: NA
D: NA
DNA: TGTGCCAGCAGCAAATCTAGCGCCCGCACAGATACGCAGTATTTT
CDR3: CASSKSSARTDTQYF

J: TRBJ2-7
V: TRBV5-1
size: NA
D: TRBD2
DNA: TGCGCCAGCAGCTTGGGACCCGGGGGGGGCCACGAGCAGTACTTC
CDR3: CASSLGPGGGHEQYF

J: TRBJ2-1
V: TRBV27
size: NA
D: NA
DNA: TGTGCCAGCAGAGCTGTCTCAGGAAATCCCTCCTACAATGAGCAGTTCTTC
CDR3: CASRAVSGNPSYNEQFF